Listed below are T cell receptor beta chains from one sample, sequenced in a study of molecular identifiers for immune sequencing clone quantification. TCRdb fed the PCR reads into MiXCR, producing one record per CDR3 protein. This sample has around 480,000 distinct CDR3 sequences; 25% occur once, and the top ten carry approximately 0.76%. Sequencing used naive CD8+ T cells from blood, with Jurkat cell RNA spiked in. The receptors originated from a human donor in good health. Some libraries in this study had Jurkat cell RNA spiked in. The CDR3 runs from the conserved cysteine through the conserved F or W. Fields, in order: CDR3 length, J gene, V gene, D gene, clone size, CDR3 DNA, CDR3 protein. D genes are given only for firm matches. Part of the rows lack a size; the others show once, few, many or a class for expanded clones.

length: 13; J: TRBJ2-2; V: TRBV6-2/TRBV6-3; D: NA; size: few; DNA: TGTGCCAGCATGGAGCCGAACACCGGGGAGCTGTTTTTT; CDR3: CASMEPNTGELFF
length: 15; J: TRBJ2-1; V: TRBV4-3; D: TRBD1; size: NA; DNA: TGCGCCAGCAGCACCCGGGACAGGGCAACCAATGAGCAGTTCTTC; CDR3: CASSTRDRATNEQFF
length: 13; J: TRBJ2-3; V: TRBV20-1; D: NA; size: NA; DNA: TGCAGTGCTAGGACGAGGGGCACAGATACGCAGTATTTT; CDR3: CSARTRGTDTQYF
length: 16; J: TRBJ2-7; V: TRBV27; D: NA; size: few; DNA: TGTGCCAGCAGTTTGTCCCCAACGGGACACCACTACGAGCAGTACTTC; CDR3: CASSLSPTGHHYEQYF
length: 15; J: TRBJ2-5; V: TRBV6-1; D: NA; size: NA; DNA: TGTGCCAGCAGTGCTGACAGAGTTTGGCAAGAGACCCAGTACTTC; CDR3: CASSADRVWQETQYF
length: 11; J: TRBJ2-1; V: TRBV30; D: NA; size: many; DNA: TGTGCCTGGAGTGTAAGGGGTGAGCAGTTCTTC; CDR3: CAWSVRGEQFF
length: 14; J: TRBJ1-5; V: TRBV19; D: NA; size: many; DNA: TGTGCCAGTAGTACGGGTATGAGCAATCAGCCCCAGCATTTT; CDR3: CASSTGMSNQPQHF
length: 14; J: TRBJ2-5; V: TRBV20-1; D: TRBD2; size: few; DNA: TGCAGTGCAACGACTAGCGGGGTGGAGGAGACCCAGTACTTC; CDR3: CSATTSGVEETQYF
length: 14; J: TRBJ2-7; V: TRBV20-1; D: NA; size: few; DNA: TGCAGTGCTCCGCTTTTCGGGGGAACATACGAGCAGTACTTC; CDR3: CSAPLFGGTYEQYF
length: 15; J: TRBJ1-1; V: TRBV4-1; D: NA; size: many; DNA: TGCGCCAGCAGCCAAGCTCTGAACCTCTACACTGAAGCTTTCTTT; CDR3: CASSQALNLYTEAFF
length: 16; J: TRBJ2-7; V: TRBV4-3; D: TRBD2; size: many; DNA: TGCGCCAGCAGCCAAGATCAAGGTGCTAGCGGATACGAGCAGTACTTC; CDR3: CASSQDQGASGYEQYF
length: 16; J: TRBJ2-5; V: TRBV27; D: NA; size: few; DNA: TGTGCCAGCAGTTTGACCGGGACACTGTACCAAGAGACCCAGTACTTC; CDR3: CASSLTGTLYQETQYF
length: 16; J: TRBJ1-3; V: TRBV4-3; D: NA; size: many; DNA: TGCGCCAGCAGCCAAGTTTTCGGGAACTCTGGAAACACCATATATTTT; CDR3: CASSQVFGNSGNTIYF
length: 11; J: TRBJ1-1; V: TRBV30; D: NA; size: NA; DNA: TGTGCCTGGAGTGTAATGGCTGAAGCTTTCTTT; CDR3: CAWSVMAEAFF
length: 15; J: TRBJ2-7; V: TRBV5-4; D: TRBD2; size: NA; DNA: TGTGCCAGCAGAATGACTAGCGGGGGGGCTGGTGAGCAGTACTTC; CDR3: CASRMTSGGAGEQYF
length: 15; J: TRBJ2-7; V: TRBV29-1; D: TRBD1; size: few; DNA: TGCAGCGTTGAAGACGGGACCACCGGGACAGCCGAGCAGTACTTC; CDR3: CSVEDGTTGTAEQYF
length: 14; J: TRBJ2-3; V: TRBV9; D: NA; size: many; DNA: TGTGCCAGCAGCGTAGGGGACAACACAGATACGCAGTATTTT; CDR3: CASSVGDNTDTQYF
length: 13; J: TRBJ2-1; V: TRBV11-2; D: NA; size: few; DNA: TGTGCCAGCAGCTTATACACCTACAATGAGCAGTTCTTC; CDR3: CASSLYTYNEQFF
length: 15; J: TRBJ2-5; V: TRBV12-3/TRBV12-4; D: TRBD2; size: once; DNA: TGTGCCAGCAGCTTAACTAGCGGGGGGCCGGAGACCCTGTACTTC; CDR3: CASSLTSGGPETLYF
length: 15; J: TRBJ2-1; V: TRBV20-1; D: NA; size: NA; DNA: TGCAGTGTCAGGTCGCTAGCGTTGTTCTACAATGAGCAGTTCTTC; CDR3: CSVRSLALFYNEQFF